This T cell receptor (beta chain) emerged from a study of T cell repertoires in ileal Crohn's disease. CDR1 and CDR2 from the germline V gene are KGHSH and LQKENI. The V and J ends lost 1 base and 5 bases respectively, with 8 bases between them. The CDR3 length is 13 residues. This clone was detected only a few times. Each sample's TCRB immunosequencing used roughly 500 nanograms of biopsy DNA. The method was immunoSEQ multiplex PCR; TCRdb's version includes in-frame clones alone and lacks a portion of them. The sample includes about 13,000 clones, over 60% of them seen just once. Time point given: neoterminal ileum biopsy at postoperative endoscopy, about 6 months after surgery.

The chain has TRBV18 and TRBJ2-5; D is possibly TRBD2 (5 bases). The sequence came from an adult with Crohn's disease. Material for sequencing was ileal tissue. The CDR3 is CASSPLGEETQYF. CDR3 coding DNA: TGTGCCAGCTCACCACTTGGGGAGGAGACCCAGTACTTC.